This T cell receptor beta chain was recorded in a study of T cell responses to AZD1222 COVID-19 vaccine. Notes on the study in general: No day 14 peak samples; only post-peak repertoires were characterized. Most donors were white British, females outnumbered males, and clonal diversity was possibly underestimated. Once two AZD1222 doses were given, Spike-specific TCR breadth and depth went up.

Clones were sequenced by immunoSEQ multiplex PCR, and TCRdb holds only the in-frame ones, with some missing. Of 95,000 to 150,000 clones listed, roughly 88% are singletons. CDR1 is MDHEN, CDR2 SYDVKM, per germline. V shed 8 bases and J shed 0 bases, with 11 bases lying between them. The CDR3 totals 14 residues. On this clone itself: Its antigen is unknown.

The rearrangement uses TRBV28 and TRBJ1-3; D is unresolved. The sequence was obtained from an adult in good health. Specimen: peripheral blood, collected on day 0 of AZD1222 vaccination. This CDR3 reads CASYDLSSGNTIYF. The CDR3 DNA reads as TGTGCCAGCTACGACTTGAGCTCTGGAAACACCATATATTTT.